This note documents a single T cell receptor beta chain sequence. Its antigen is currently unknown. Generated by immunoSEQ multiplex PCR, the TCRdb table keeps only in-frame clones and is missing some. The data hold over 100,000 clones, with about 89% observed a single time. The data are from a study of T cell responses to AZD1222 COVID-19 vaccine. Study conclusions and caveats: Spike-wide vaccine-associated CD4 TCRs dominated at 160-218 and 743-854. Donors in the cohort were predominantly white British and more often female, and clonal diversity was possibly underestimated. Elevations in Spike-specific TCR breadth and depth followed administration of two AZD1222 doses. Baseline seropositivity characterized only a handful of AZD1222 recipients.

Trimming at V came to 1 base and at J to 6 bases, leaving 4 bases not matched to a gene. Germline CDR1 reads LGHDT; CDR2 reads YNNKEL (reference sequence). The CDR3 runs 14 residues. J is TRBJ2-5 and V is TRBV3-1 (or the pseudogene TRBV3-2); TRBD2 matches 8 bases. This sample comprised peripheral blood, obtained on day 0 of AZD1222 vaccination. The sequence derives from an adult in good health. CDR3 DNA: TGTGCCAGCAGCCAAGCGGGGGGGAGACAGACCCAGTACTTC. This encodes CASSQAGGRQTQYF.